This record covers a single T cell receptor beta chain. The antigen remains undetermined. TCRdb keeps only in-frame clones here, not all; method: immunoSEQ multiplex PCR. The sample contains more than 95,000 clones, around 89% of which appear only once. The data are from a study of T cell responses to AZD1222 COVID-19 vaccine. Study observations and caveats: Among the donors, most were white British and more were female, and clonal diversity was possibly underestimated. After two AZD1222 doses, spike-specific TCR breadth and depth rose versus day 0.

The sample here was peripheral blood, taken on day 0 of MenACWY control vaccination. This receptor was obtained from an adult in good health.

CDR3 nucleotides: TGTGCCAGCTCACCGAAGGACAGAACCCAAGAGACCCAGTACTTC. Translation: CASSPKDRTQETQYF. This rearrangement joins TRBV18 to TRBJ2-5; D possibly corresponds to TRBD1 (6 bases). The V and J ends lost 3 bases and 1 base respectively, with 12 bases between them. CDR1 is KGHSH, CDR2 LQKENI, per germline. This CDR3 spans 15 amino acids.